This entry is about one TCR beta chain. The sample belongs to a study of preoperative IRX-2 immunotherapy in early breast cancer. Treatment given: preoperative locoregional IRX-2 cytokine immunotherapy. This phase Ib study tested locoregional IRX-2 cytokine immunotherapy given before surgery. Clones were sequenced by immunoSEQ multiplex PCR, and TCRdb holds only the in-frame ones, with some missing. The profile shows roughly 42,000 clones, 77% of them singletons. The material sequenced was tumor tissue, taken after IRX-2 immunotherapy. This sequence originates from a human donor with breast cancer.

This CDR3 reads CSGGSADNEQFF. CDR3 nucleotide sequence: TGCAGCGGGGGATCGGCCGACAATGAGCAGTTCTTC. This chain joins TRBV29-1 and TRBJ2-1, with no clear D. The germline V gene encodes CDR1 SQVTM and CDR2 ANQGSEA. The CDR3 covers 12 residues. With 7 bases removed from V and 5 bases from J, the gap between germline ends came to 12 bases.